The 29 T cell receptor beta chains below all came from one sample that was sequenced in a study of shared T cell receptors in the human thymus. Libraries were prepared by immunoSEQ multiplex PCR; TCRdb keeps only in-frame clonotypes and omits some of them. The data show about 660,000 clones, with approximately 87% seen just once and 0.0095% to 0.012% held by the top ten. In addition, the sample was reused for a study of human thymus T cells.

What was sequenced was thymocytes. Receptors were obtained from a boy under two years old with a congenital heart defect.

V and J are TRBV4-3 and TRBJ2-1; no definite D call. The length of the CDR3 is 13 residues. With 1 base removed from V and 7 bases from J, the gap between germline ends came to 8 bases. CDR1 and CDR2 (germline): LGHNA, YSLEER. The CDR3 sequence: CASSQVGINEQFF. The CDR3 DNA reads as TGCGCCAGCAGCCAAGTCGGTATTAATGAGCAGTTCTTC.

The CDR3 nucleotides read TGTGCCAGCAGCCGCATCCACAGGGGAGACTATGGCTACACCTTC. It translates to CASSRIHRGDYGYTF. The chain employs TRBV27 and TRBJ1-2, with 7 bases fitting TRBD1. The CDR3 length is 15 residues. Germline values: CDR1 MNHEY, CDR2 SMNVEV (reference sequence). V was pared by 6 bases and J by 3 bases, with 10 bases of the junction left unmatched.

The genes are TRBV12-5 and TRBJ1-1; D ambiguous. The germline V gene has CDR1 LGHNT and CDR2 FRNRAP. Trimming removed 6 bases at V and 4 bases at J, with 12 bases between. This CDR3 contains 13 residues. The CDR3 here is CASGRKKLTEAFF. The CDR3 nucleotides read TGTGCTAGTGGCCGAAAGAAGCTCACTGAAGCTTTCTTT.

The sample holds one count of this clone. This chain links TRBV27 with TRBJ1-5, with TRBD1 matching over 10 bases. The CDR3 covers 15 residues. V lost 0 bases and J lost 8; bases outside the gene matches: 4. The germline V gene has CDR1 MNHEY and CDR2 SMNVEV (reference sequence). Written as DNA, the CDR3 is TGTGCCAGCAGTTTATCGTATGGGACAGGGGAGCCCCAGCATTTT. Protein sequence: CASSLSYGTGEPQHF.

The gene calls are TRBV9 and TRBJ2-6; 9 nucleotides match TRBD1. CDR3 size: 19 residues. The germline CDR1 and CDR2 sequences are SGDLS and YYNGEE. V lost 3 bases, J lost 0 bases, and 10 bases stayed unmatched. CDR3 nucleotides: TGTGCCAGCAGCGAGGGGACAGGGCCCATCGGCTCTGGGGCCAACGTCCTGACTTTC. Amino acids: CASSEGTGPIGSGANVLTF.

The gene calls are TRBV5-6 and TRBJ2-7; TRBD1 aligns across 8 bases. Germline CDR1 and CDR2: SGHDT and YYEEEE. J was trimmed by 2 bases and V by 4 bases; bases with no gene match: 17. The CDR3 is 18 amino acids. Written as DNA, the CDR3 is TGTGCCAGCAGCCCCCGGGACAGGATTAAGCGGAACACCTACGAGCAGTACTTC. Translation: CASSPRDRIKRNTYEQYF.

V and J are TRBV6-5 and TRBJ2-5; 8 bases map to TRBD2. The germline gives CDR1 MNHEY, CDR2 SVGAGI. V dropped 8 bases and J dropped 5; count of bases not matched to a gene: 7. This CDR3 spans 13 amino acids. CDR3 protein: CASSGRAGETQYF. CDR3 sequence (DNA): TGTGCCAGCTCCGGGAGGGCCGGTGAGACCCAGTACTTC.

The genes are TRBV28 and TRBJ2-7, with 7 bases aligning to TRBD2. CDR1 and CDR2 from the germline V gene are MDHEN and SYDVKM. The V segment lost 5 bases and the J segment 6 bases; nucleotides outside the gene matches: 16. The CDR3 length is 16 residues. The CDR3 loop reads CASSPKWGGPQGEQYF. CDR3 DNA sequence: TGTGCCAGCAGTCCCAAGTGGGGGGGACCTCAGGGCGAGCAGTACTTC.

The chain has TRBV7-2 and TRBJ2-2, with TRBD2 as a possible D gene (6 bases). Per the germline V gene, CDR1 is SGHTA and CDR2 is FQGNSA. This CDR3 spans 14 amino acids. V lost 11 bases and J 2 bases, leaving 15 bases between the germline ends. This CDR3 is CAGAGRANTGELFF. DNA for the CDR3: TGTGCCGGCGCGGGACGAGCCAACACCGGGGAGCTGTTTTTT.

The chain combines TRBV6-5 with TRBJ2-7, with TRBD1 matching 7 bases. The CDR3 spans 14 residues. Per germline, CDR1 MNHEY and CDR2 SVGAGI. V lost 5 bases to trimming and J lost 2 bases; unmatched junction nucleotides: 6. As DNA, the CDR3 is TGTGCCAGCAGTCACAGGGGTCCTCCCTACGAGCAGTACTTC. It yields the protein CASSHRGPPYEQYF.

This chain links TRBV11-3 with TRBJ1-1; no clear D gene. The V end lost 2 bases, the J end lost 1 base, and 8 bases lay between the germline ends. Germline CDR1 is SGHNT and CDR2 is YENEEA. This CDR3 spans 14 amino acids. The CDR3 sequence is CASSLFRRNTEAFF. Here the CDR3 DNA reads TGTGCCAGCAGCTTATTCAGGCGGAACACTGAAGCTTTCTTT. The full variable domain, with the rest looked up from reference TRBV11-3 and TRBJ1-1, is EAGVVQSPRYKIIEKKQPVAFWCNPISGHNTLYWYLQNLGQGPELLIRYENEEAVDDSQLPKDRFSAERLKGVDSTLKIQPAELGDSAVYLCASSLFRRNTEAFFGQGTRLTVV.

The chain joins TRBV28 to TRBJ1-1, with a tentative D call TRBD1 (5 bases). CDR1 MDHEN and CDR2 SYDVKM come from the germline V gene. Trimming pared 2 bases from V and 7 bases from J, leaving 11 bases between. The CDR3 length is 13 residues. The CDR3 sequence: CASSLRGLYEAFF. In DNA form, the CDR3 reads TGTGCCAGCAGTTTACGGGGACTCTATGAAGCTTTCTTT.

The chain joins TRBV5-1 to TRBJ2-7, with 7 bases lining up with TRBD2. CDR3 length equals 15 residues. Unmatched junction bases numbered 7, after V lost 2 bases and J lost 2 bases. CDR1 SGHRS and CDR2 YFSETQ come from the germline V gene. The CDR3 DNA is TGCGCCAGCAGCTTTGGGGGGGGAGGGCCCTACGAGCAGTACTTC. Protein sequence: CASSFGGGGPYEQYF. The full variable domain, in which reference TRBV5-1 and TRBJ2-7 provide the parts outside the CDR3, is KAGVTQTPRYLIKTRGQQVTLSCSPISGHRSVSWYQQTPGQGLQFLFEYFSETQRNKGNFPGRFSGRQFSNSRSEMNVSTLELGDSALYLCASSFGGGGPYEQYFGPGTRLTVT.

This chain links TRBV30 with TRBJ2-1; possibly TRBD1 for D (5 bases). V lost 4 bases and J 9 bases, leaving 10 bases between the germline ends. This CDR3 region has 11 residues. From germline, CDR1 is GTSNPN and CDR2 SVGIG (reference sequence). CDR3 region: CAWKGVGEQFF. As DNA, the CDR3 is TGTGCCTGGAAAGGGGTTGGTGAGCAGTTCTTC.

This chain joins TRBV28 and TRBJ1-2; maybe TRBD1 (5 bases). This CDR3 spans 12 amino acids. V lost 9 bases to trimming and J lost 5 bases, with 13 bases between them. Germline-derived CDR1 and CDR2 are MDHEN and SYDVKM. The CDR3 spells CASSGRGYGYTF. In nucleotides, the CDR3 is TGTGCCAGTTCAGGGCGGGGGTATGGCTACACCTTC.

The V call is TRBV7-4, the J call TRBJ2-3, with D unclear. This CDR3 is 13 amino acids long. V was pared by 2 bases and J by 2 bases, with 5 bases between. The V gene's germline CDR1 is SGHVT and CDR2 SQSDAQ. In DNA, the CDR3 is TGTGCCAGCAGCTTATCCGTCACAGATACGCAGTATTTT. Amino acid sequence: CASSLSVTDTQYF. Together with reference TRBV7-4 and TRBJ2-3, the CDR3 gives the full variable domain: GAGVSQSPRYKVAKRGRDVALRCDSISGHVTLYWYRQTLGQGSEVLTYSQSDAQRDKSGRPSGRFSAERPERSVSTLKIQRTEQGDSAVYLCASSLSVTDTQYFGPGTRLTVL.

V and J are TRBV7-2 and TRBJ2-1, with D unclear. Looked up from germline, CDR1 is SGHTA and CDR2 is FQGNSA. V gave up 0 bases and J gave up 10 bases, with 16 bases separating them. CDR3 length equals 15 residues. Here the CDR3 reads CASSLARRALPEQFF. In DNA form, the CDR3 reads TGTGCCAGCAGCTTAGCGCGGCGAGCCCTACCCGAGCAGTTCTTC.

This clone was seen only once. The chain joins TRBV6-5 to TRBJ2-3; the match to TRBD2 covers 11 bases. Germline V lookup: CDR1 MNHEY, CDR2 SVGAGI. This CDR3 is built from 15 residues. With V trimmed by 5 bases and J by 9 bases, 10 bases remained unmatched. The CDR3 is CASSPTSGILGTQYF. CDR3 DNA sequence: TGTGCCAGCAGTCCGACTAGCGGGATCCTTGGGACGCAGTATTTT.

This clone showed up just once. The chain carries TRBV27 and TRBJ2-5, with D possibly TRBD1 on 6 matching bases. The DNA end is a closer match to TRBJ2-7, so the J assignment may be wrong. The CDR3 runs to 17 residues. Germline V lookup: CDR1 MNHEY, CDR2 SMNVEV (reference sequence). CDR3 amino acids: CASSITPLLWGPYEQYF. The CDR3 region has the DNA TGTGCCAGCAGTATAACCCCCCTTTTGTGGGGGCCCTACGAGCAGTACTTC.

This chain connects TRBV28 to TRBJ1-1; TRBD1 matches at 7 bases. This CDR3 spans 17 amino acids. Germline trimming cut 2 bases from V and 5 bases from J; bases unmatched to any gene: 14. CDR1 and CDR2 (germline): MDHEN, SYDVKM. The CDR3 here is CASSLRTRETGKTEAFF. The CDR3 nucleotides are TGTGCCAGCAGTTTAAGGACCCGGGAGACAGGGAAAACTGAAGCTTTCTTT.

V usage is TRBV5-4 and J usage is TRBJ2-5; TRBD1 matches 7 bases. The CDR3 consists of 12 residues. CDR1 is SGHNT, CDR2 YYREEE, per germline (reference sequence). Trimming removed 5 bases from V and 4 bases from J; junction bases left unmatched: 2. DNA for the CDR3: TGTGCCAGCAGACGGACAGGAGAGACCCAGTACTTC. It is translated as CASRRTGETQYF.

The chain combines TRBV9 with TRBJ1-3; tentatively, D is TRBD1 (6 bases). Germline CDR1 reads SGDLS; CDR2 reads YYNGEE. Trimming shortened V by 0 bases and J by 0 bases, and 16 bases separated the two germline ends. CDR3 length equals 18 residues. The CDR3 coding sequence is TGTGCCAGCAGCGTAGAGGGGGGGTCCCTGAGCTCTGGAAACACCATATATTTT. Translated, it gives CASSVEGGSLSSGNTIYF.

The chain is built from TRBV14 and TRBJ2-3, with TRBD2 identical over 11 bases. Germline CDR1 reads SGHDN; CDR2 reads FVKESK. With V trimmed by 2 bases and J by 2 bases, 12 bases remained unmatched. The CDR3 consists of 19 residues. In DNA form, the CDR3 reads TGTGCCAGCAGCCAAATCTGGTCCCGGACTAGCGGGTTCACAGATACGCAGTATTTT. Translating it yields CASSQIWSRTSGFTDTQYF.

This sequence joins TRBV6-5 and TRBJ2-2; D is ambiguous. The CDR3 is 15 amino acids. Per the germline V gene, CDR1 is MNHEY and CDR2 is SVGAGI. V lost 4 bases, J lost 8 bases, and 17 bases lay in between. The CDR3 here is CASSFHRVSPGELFF. The CDR3 bases are TGTGCCAGCAGTTTTCACCGGGTCTCCCCGGGGGAGCTGTTTTTT.

This clone was observed a few times. The V call is TRBV21-1, the J call TRBJ1-4. TRBV21-1 is deemed a pseudogene. This CDR3 is 9 amino acids long. CDR3 residues: CASEEKLFF. The CDR3 coding sequence is TGTGCCAGCGAGGAAAAACTGTTTTTT.

With regard to this clone: One end of the junction varies from germline; a read error may be responsible. The chain links TRBV7-7 to TRBJ2-1; weak D call: TRBD1 (5 bases). CDR1 is SSHAT, CDR2 FNYEAQ, per germline (reference sequence). This CDR3 is 15 amino acids long. CDR3: CASSHLGPPDDEQFF. The CDR3 DNA is TGTGCTAGCAGCCACCTGGGGCCTCCCGATGATGAGCAGTTCTTC.

This clone was found once. The rearrangement joins TRBV4-3 to TRBJ2-3, with D hard to call. Germline assignment: CDR1 LGHNA and CDR2 YSLEER. Deletions cut 0 bases from V and 0 bases from J, with 7 bases between. The CDR3 consists of 15 residues. CDR3 coding DNA: TGCGCCAGCAGCCAAGACGTCTATAGCACAGATACGCAGTATTTT. Translation gives CASSQDVYSTDTQYF.

The chain joins TRBV6-1 to TRBJ1-1; 9 nucleotides match TRBD1. Trimming took 4 bases from V and 3 from J; bases not matched to a gene: 21. Germline values: CDR1 MNHNS, CDR2 SASEGT. The CDR3 is 20 amino acids. The CDR3 nucleotides read TGTGCCAGCAGTGGACCCGATACAGACAGGGGGAAAGCCATGGACACTGAAGCTTTCTTT. Protein sequence: CASSGPDTDRGKAMDTEAFF.

The gene calls are TRBV12-1 and TRBJ2-3; no check of the table's D call, TRBD2, against the DNA was made. TRBV12-1 is an annotated pseudogene. The CDR3 sequence is 18 residues long. The DNA of the CDR3 is TGTGCCAGCAGCTCCCCTAGGGTGGCGGGAGAATCAACAGATACGCAGTATTTT. It yields the protein CASSSPRVAGESTDTQYF.